This T cell receptor beta chain stems from a study of blood T cell repertoires in COVID-19. Study overall: PBMCs, B-cell-depleted T cells, or T cells provided the cDNA or gDNA that made up the material.

V gave up 8 bases and J gave up 7 bases; unmatched junction bases: 10. From germline, CDR1 is SNHLY and CDR2 FYNNEI. The CDR3 covers 16 residues. Clones were read by immunoSEQ multiplex PCR, and TCRdb kept only the in-frame ones, dropping some. The sample contains about 46,000 clones, 80% to 90% of which appear only once. The TCR was taken from a human donor in a cohort sampled during active COVID-19. The donor label of this sample is uncertain. The chain is built from TRBV2 and TRBJ2-3, with 15 bases that match TRBD2. Sequencing was performed on peripheral blood. CDR3 protein: CASEKGTSGGKYTQYF. The CDR3 DNA reads TGTGCCAGCGAAAAAGGGACTAGCGGGGGGAAATATACGCAGTATTTT. Filled out from reference TRBV2 and TRBJ2-3, the complete variable domain reads EPEVTQTPSHQVTQMGQEVILRCVPISNHLYFYWYRQILGQKVEFLVSFYNNEISEKSEIFDDQFSVERPDGSNFTLKIRSTKLEDSAMYFCASEKGTSGGKYTQYFGPGTRLTVL.